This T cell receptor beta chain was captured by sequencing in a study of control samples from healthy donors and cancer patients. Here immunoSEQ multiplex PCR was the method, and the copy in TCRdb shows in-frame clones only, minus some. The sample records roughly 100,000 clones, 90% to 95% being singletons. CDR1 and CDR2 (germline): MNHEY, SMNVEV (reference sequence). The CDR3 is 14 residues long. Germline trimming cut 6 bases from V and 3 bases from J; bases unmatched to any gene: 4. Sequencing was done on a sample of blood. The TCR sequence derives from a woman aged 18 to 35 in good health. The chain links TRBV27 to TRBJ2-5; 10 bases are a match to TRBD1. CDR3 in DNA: TGTGCCAGCAGGAAGACAGGGGGCGAAGAGACCCAGTACTTC. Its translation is CASRKTGGEETQYF.